The 5 T cell receptor beta chains listed next were all sequenced from one sample in a study of OX40 agonist ivuxolimab in advanced cancers. Using immunoSEQ multiplex PCR, the repertoire was profiled, and TCRdb retains in-frame clones only, with some absent. The table has around 19,000 clones, approximately 79% seen once. Source: CD4+ or CD8+ T cells sorted from blood, taken in a trial of the OX40 agonist ivuxolimab. The receptors come from an adult with an advanced solid tumor such as melanoma, head and neck, liver or kidney cancer.

This clone was seen only a few times. J is TRBJ1-2 and V is TRBV27, with D possibly being TRBD1 (5 bases). Germline V gene sequence: CDR1 MNHEY, CDR2 SMNVEV (reference sequence). The CDR3 has 15 amino acids. Trimming pared 5 bases from V and 7 bases from J, leaving 20 bases between. The CDR3 sequence: CASSPYQDTLSGYTF. For the CDR3, the DNA is TGTGCCAGCAGTCCCTATCAGGACACTTTATCTGGCTACACCTTC.

The rearrangement joins TRBV5-5 to TRBJ2-5; 11 positions agree with TRBD1. The germline V gene has CDR1 SGHKS and CDR2 YYEKEE (reference sequence). With V trimmed by 4 bases and J by 4 bases, 0 bases remained unmatched. This CDR3 comprises 13 residues. CDR3 nucleotides: TGTGCCAGCAGCGGGACAGGGGGAGAGACCCAGTACTTC. Translated, it gives CASSGTGGETQYF.

The chain recombines TRBV4-1 with TRBJ1-2; D might be TRBD1 (6 bases). This CDR3 contains 18 residues. Trimming stripped 4 bases from V and 2 bases from J, with 23 bases between. Germline V gene sequence: CDR1 MGHRA, CDR2 YSYEKL. DNA of the CDR3: TGCGCCAGCAGCCTAGAAAGAACTTCCATAGGGGGGAACTATGGCTACACCTTC. Its protein is CASSLERTSIGGNYGYTF.

The V gene is TRBV11-1, the J gene TRBJ2-6; 9 bases fit TRBD1. The CDR3 loop spans 18 amino acids. J was trimmed by 3 bases and V by 4 bases; bases with no gene match: 10. Per germline, CDR1 SGHAT and CDR2 FQDESV (reference sequence). CDR3 coding DNA: TGTGCCAGCAGCTCAAGGGACAGGGAAGAACTTGGGGCCAACGTCCTGACTTTC. Its protein is CASSSRDREELGANVLTF.

J is TRBJ2-1 and V is TRBV21-1; TRBD2, the table's D call, lacks a check against the DNA. TRBV21-1 is an annotated pseudogene. The CDR3 totals 16 residues. CDR3 sequence: CASSKWTSGGYNEQFF. The DNA of the CDR3 is TGTGCCAGCAGCAAATGGACTAGCGGGGGATACAATGAGCAGTTCTTC.